This T cell receptor beta chain came from a study of neurological immune-mediated disorders. Time point: longitudinal time-point 3. TCRdb ran MiXCR on the 5' RACE reads and lists one entry per CDR3 protein. The table has about 84,000 distinct CDR3 sequences, under 4.5% seen once. This clonotype was recorded many times. The CDR3 sequence is 10 residues long. Germline CDR1 and CDR2: DFQATT and SNEGSKA (reference sequence). Trimming took off 6 bases at V and 5 bases at J, with 7 bases between the two ends. The genes are TRBV20-1 and TRBJ2-5; D remains ambiguous. The clonotype comes from a woman aged 60 to 75 with multiple sclerosis. The sequencing sample was made of PBMCs. The CDR3 spells CSAAYETQYF. The CDR3 DNA reads as TGCAGTGCAGCGTACGAGACCCAGTACTTC.